Included here is one T cell receptor (beta chain) sequence, with context. Its antigen is still unknown. This sample was taken from a study of T cell responses to AZD1222 COVID-19 vaccine. Study-level background: Investigators merged groups given second doses at roughly 4 or roughly 12 weeks.

The study's findings and limits: Researchers took repertoire samples only after the peak T cell response had come. Reportedly, nearly half of unique spike TCRs recognized epitopes outside B.1.351/B.1.1.7 mutations. Clonal diversity may have been underestimated in mostly white British donors.

Some clones are missing from TCRdb's copy, which holds only in-frame ones; the method was immunoSEQ multiplex PCR. The data hold roughly 170,000 clones, with 90% observed a single time. The CDR3 consists of 16 residues. Per the germline V gene, CDR1 is LGHNA and CDR2 is YNFKEQ. The V segment lost 0 bases and the J segment 0 bases; nucleotides outside the gene matches: 4. The rearrangement joins TRBV4-2 to TRBJ2-7; 8 nucleotides align to TRBD1. This clonotype was sampled from an adult in good health. The sample here was peripheral blood, taken on day 0 of AZD1222 vaccination. The CDR3, as DNA: TGTGCCAGCAGCCAAGAGGCGACAGGGGACTCCTACGAGCAGTACTTC. Amino acid sequence: CASSQEATGDSYEQYF.